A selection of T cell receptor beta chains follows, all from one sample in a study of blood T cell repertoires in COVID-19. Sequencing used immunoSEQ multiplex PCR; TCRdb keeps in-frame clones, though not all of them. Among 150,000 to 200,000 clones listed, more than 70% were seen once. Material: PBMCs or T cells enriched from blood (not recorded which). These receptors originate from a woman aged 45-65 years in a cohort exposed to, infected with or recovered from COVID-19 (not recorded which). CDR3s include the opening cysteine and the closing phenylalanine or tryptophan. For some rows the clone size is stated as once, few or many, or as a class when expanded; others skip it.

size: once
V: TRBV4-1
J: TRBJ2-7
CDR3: CASSPSWSASYEQYF

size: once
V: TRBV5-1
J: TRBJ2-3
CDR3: CASSPGTLTSDTQYF

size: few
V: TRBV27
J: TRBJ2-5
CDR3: CASSATPWGEGYQETQYF

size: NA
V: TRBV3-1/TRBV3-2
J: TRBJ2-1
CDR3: CASSQYLAGGLNEQFF

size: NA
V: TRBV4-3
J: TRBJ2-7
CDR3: CASSQVIGLRGDEQYF

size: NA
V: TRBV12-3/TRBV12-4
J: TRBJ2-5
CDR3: CASGYSQETQYF

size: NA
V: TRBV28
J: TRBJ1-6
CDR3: CASSETGYNSPLHF

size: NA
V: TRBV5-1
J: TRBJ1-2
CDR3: CASRRDRNYGYTF

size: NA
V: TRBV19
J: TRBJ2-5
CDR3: CASSIKGGSGETQYF

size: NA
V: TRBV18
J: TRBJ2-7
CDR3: CASSPRAPYEQYF

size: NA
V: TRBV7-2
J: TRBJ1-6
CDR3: CASSQHSSKALYNSPLHF

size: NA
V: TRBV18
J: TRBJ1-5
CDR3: CASSPGTGEVQPQHF

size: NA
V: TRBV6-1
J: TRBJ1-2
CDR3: CASSENSRYGYTF

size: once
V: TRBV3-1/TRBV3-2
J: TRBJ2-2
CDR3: CASSQFFGSEDTGELFF

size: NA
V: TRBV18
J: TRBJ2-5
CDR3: CASSPQTTGTGGETQYF

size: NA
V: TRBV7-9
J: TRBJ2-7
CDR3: CASSLEGLAEQYF

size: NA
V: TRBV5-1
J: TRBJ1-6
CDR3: CASSPVAGGNSPLHF